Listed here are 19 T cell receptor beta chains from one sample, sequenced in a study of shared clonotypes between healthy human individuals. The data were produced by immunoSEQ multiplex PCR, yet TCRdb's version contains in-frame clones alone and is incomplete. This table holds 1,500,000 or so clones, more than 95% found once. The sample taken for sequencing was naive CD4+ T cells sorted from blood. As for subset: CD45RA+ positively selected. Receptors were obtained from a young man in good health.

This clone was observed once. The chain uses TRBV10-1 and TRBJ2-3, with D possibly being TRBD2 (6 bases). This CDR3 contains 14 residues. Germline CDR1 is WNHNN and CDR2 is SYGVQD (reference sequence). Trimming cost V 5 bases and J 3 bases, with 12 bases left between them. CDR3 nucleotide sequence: TGCGCCAGCAGTAGGGCAGGGAGGACAGATACGCAGTATTTT. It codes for CASSRAGRTDTQYF.

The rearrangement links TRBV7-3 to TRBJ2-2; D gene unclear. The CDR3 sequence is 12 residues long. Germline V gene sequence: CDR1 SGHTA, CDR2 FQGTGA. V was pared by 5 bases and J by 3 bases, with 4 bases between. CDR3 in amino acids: CASSRYTGELFF. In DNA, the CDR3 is TGTGCCAGCAGCCGTTACACCGGGGAGCTGTTTTTT.

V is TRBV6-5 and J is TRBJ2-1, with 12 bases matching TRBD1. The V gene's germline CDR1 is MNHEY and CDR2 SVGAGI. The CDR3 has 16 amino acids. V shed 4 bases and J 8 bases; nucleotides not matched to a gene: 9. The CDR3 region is CASSSTGTGGTHEQFF. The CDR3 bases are TGTGCCAGCAGTTCAACCGGGACAGGGGGCACCCATGAGCAGTTCTTC.

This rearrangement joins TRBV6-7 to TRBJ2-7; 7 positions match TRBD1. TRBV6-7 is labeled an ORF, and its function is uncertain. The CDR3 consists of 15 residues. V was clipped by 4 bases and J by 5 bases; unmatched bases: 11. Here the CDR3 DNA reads TGTGCCAGCAGTTTCTTCGATTACAGGGGCCACGAGCAGTACTTC. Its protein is CASSFFDYRGHEQYF.

In DNA form, the CDR3 reads TGCGCCAGCAGCTCGCCCTACAGGGGGCTCACTGAAGCTTTCTTT. Protein product: CASSSPYRGLTEAFF. This chain links TRBV5-1 with TRBJ1-1; 9 bases are shared with TRBD1. The germline CDR1 and CDR2 sequences are SGHRS and YFSETQ. The CDR3 runs 15 residues. The trim removed 3 bases at V and 4 bases at J, leaving 7 bases unmatched.

CDR3 amino acids: CASSREQGSYEQYF. CDR3 in DNA: TGTGCCAGCAGCCGCGAACAGGGTTCCTACGAGCAGTACTTC. The chain combines TRBV6-1 with TRBJ2-7, with D tentatively TRBD1 (6 bases). The CDR3 is 14 residues long. The germline V gene encodes CDR1 MNHNS and CDR2 SASEGT. Trimming took off 6 bases at V and 1 base at J, with 13 bases between the two ends.

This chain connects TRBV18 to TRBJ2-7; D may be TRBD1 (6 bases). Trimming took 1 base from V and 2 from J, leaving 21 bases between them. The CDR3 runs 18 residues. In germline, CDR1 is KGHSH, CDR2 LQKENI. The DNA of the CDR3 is TGTGCCAGCTCACCACTTTCAGTGGGGGCAGGGGTGGCCTACGAGCAGTACTTC. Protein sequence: CASSPLSVGAGVAYEQYF.

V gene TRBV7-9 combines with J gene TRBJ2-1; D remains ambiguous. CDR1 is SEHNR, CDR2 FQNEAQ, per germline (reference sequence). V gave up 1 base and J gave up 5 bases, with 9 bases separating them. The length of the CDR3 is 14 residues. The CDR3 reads CASSLGFLDNEQFF. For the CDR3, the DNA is TGTGCCAGCAGCTTAGGGTTTTTGGACAATGAGCAGTTCTTC.

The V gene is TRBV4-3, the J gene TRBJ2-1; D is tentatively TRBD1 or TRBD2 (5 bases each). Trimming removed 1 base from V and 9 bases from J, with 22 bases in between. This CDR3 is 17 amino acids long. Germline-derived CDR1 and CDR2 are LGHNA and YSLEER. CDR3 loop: CASSQGTTGPSSGEQFF. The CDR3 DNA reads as TGCGCCAGCAGCCAAGGTACCACGGGACCATCATCGGGTGAGCAGTTCTTC.

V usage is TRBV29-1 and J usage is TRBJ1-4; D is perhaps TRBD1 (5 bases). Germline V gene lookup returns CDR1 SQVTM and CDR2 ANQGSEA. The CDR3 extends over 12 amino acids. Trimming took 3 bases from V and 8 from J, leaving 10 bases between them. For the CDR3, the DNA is TGCAGCGTTGATGGGGGTTTAGAAAAACTGTTTTTT. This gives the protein CSVDGGLEKLFF.

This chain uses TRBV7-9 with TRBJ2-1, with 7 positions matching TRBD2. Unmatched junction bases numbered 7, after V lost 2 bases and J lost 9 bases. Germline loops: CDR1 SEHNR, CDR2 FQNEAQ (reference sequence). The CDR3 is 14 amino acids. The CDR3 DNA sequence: TGTGCCAGCAGCTTACTCGGACTAGTATCTGAGCAGTTCTTC. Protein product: CASSLLGLVSEQFF.

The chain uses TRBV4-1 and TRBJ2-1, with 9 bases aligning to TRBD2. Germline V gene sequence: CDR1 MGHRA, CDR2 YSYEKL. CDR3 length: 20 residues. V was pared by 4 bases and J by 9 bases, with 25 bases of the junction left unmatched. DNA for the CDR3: TGCGCCAGCAGCCGACAAACAGGGGACCACTTTTTAGCGGGAGTTCGTGAGCAGTTCTTC. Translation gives CASSRQTGDHFLAGVREQFF.

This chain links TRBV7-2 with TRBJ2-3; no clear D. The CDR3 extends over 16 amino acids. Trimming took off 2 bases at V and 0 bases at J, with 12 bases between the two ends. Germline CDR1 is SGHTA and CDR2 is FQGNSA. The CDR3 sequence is CASSLLSRISTDTQYF. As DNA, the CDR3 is TGTGCCAGCAGCTTACTGTCGAGGATTAGCACAGATACGCAGTATTTT.

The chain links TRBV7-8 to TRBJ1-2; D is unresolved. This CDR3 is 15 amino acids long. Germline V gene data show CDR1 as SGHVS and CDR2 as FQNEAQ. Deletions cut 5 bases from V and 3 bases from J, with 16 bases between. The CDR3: CASSLDTIIYYGYTF. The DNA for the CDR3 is TGTGCCAGCAGCCTGGATACGATAATATACTATGGCTACACCTTC.

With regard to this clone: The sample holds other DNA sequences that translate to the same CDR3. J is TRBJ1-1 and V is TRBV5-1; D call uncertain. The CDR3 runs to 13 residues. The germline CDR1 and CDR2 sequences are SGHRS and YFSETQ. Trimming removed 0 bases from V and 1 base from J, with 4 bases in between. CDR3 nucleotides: TGCGCCAGCAGCTTGGCAGCGAACACTGAAGCTTTCTTT. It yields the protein CASSLAANTEAFF.

Here the CDR3 reads CASSQKYGGSSYNEQFF. CDR3 nucleotides: TGTGCCAGCAGCCAGAAGTATGGCGGGAGCTCCTACAATGAGCAGTTCTTC. The rearrangement uses TRBV4-2 and TRBJ2-1; 7 bases line up with TRBD2. Germline V CDR1 and CDR2: LGHNA, YNFKEQ. The CDR3 covers 17 residues. V shed 3 bases and J 0 bases; nucleotides not matched to a gene: 8.

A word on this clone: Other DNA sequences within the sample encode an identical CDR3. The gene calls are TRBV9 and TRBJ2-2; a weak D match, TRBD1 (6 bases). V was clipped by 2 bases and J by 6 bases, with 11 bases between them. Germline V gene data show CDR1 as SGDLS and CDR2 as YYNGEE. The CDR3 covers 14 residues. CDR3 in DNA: TGTGCCAGCAGCGTCCAGGGGCAGTCCGGGGAGCTGTTTTTT. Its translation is CASSVQGQSGELFF.

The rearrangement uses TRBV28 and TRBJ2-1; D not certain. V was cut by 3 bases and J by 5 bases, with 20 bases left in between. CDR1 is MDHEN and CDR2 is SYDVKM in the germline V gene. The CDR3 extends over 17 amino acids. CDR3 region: CASSFLVGLLVNNEQFF. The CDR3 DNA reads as TGTGCCAGCAGTTTTTTGGTTGGCCTCCTAGTCAACAATGAGCAGTTCTTC.

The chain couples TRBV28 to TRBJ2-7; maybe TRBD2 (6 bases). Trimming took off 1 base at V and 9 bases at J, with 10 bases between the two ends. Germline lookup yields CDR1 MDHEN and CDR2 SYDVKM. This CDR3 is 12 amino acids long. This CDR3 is CASSLSGTGQYF. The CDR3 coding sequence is TGTGCCAGCAGTTTATCCGGGACTGGGCAGTACTTC.